This T cell receptor beta chain is from a study of T cells after yellow fever vaccination. Study details: The SMART-Seq v4 Ultra Low Input method served to prepare the low-cell-number fractions.

This clonotype has a handful of counts. Its antigen remains unknown. TCRdb analysed the 5' RACE reads with MiXCR anew, one entry per CDR3 protein. This table holds about 550,000 distinct CDR3 sequences, 15% to 20% found once. The CDR3 loop spans 14 amino acids. Per germline, CDR1 LGHNA and CDR2 YNFKEQ. Trimming pared 1 base from V and 3 bases from J, leaving 10 bases between. Overall study results and limits: Although the secondary response was weaker, it peaked faster, at day 5 versus 15. Abundant bulk-population clonotypes could contaminate the FACS-sorted repertoires. Post-booster repertoires again held most primary-vaccination clones (roughly 96% CD4, just under 90% CD8).

The origin of this receptor is a young man who received the YFV17D yellow fever vaccine. The specimen comprised PBMCs, sampled 15 days after the yellow fever booster vaccination. The chain links TRBV4-2 to TRBJ2-7, with D possibly matching TRBD1 (6 bases). This chain's CDR3 is CASSQGQGNYEQYF. The DNA for the CDR3 is TGTGCCAGCAGCCAAGGCCAGGGGAACTACGAGCAGTACTTC.